A selection of T cell receptor beta chains follows, all from one sample in a study of T cells in Graves' hyperthyroidism and ophthalmopathy. MiXCR, run by TCRdb on the multiplex PCR reads, gives a single entry per CDR3 protein. Among approximately 260,000 distinct CDR3 sequences listed, approximately 16% were seen once. The sequencing input was blood. The receptors come from a woman aged 50 to 60 with Graves' hyperthyroidism that later progressed to Graves' ophthalmopathy. Both conserved end residues are part of each CDR3. The D gene is left open where the match is weak. Expanded clones are given a class, and other clones once, few, many or no size at all.

d_gene: NA; len: 15; j_gene: TRBJ1-1; v_gene: TRBV5-1; abundance: many; CDR3aa: CASSYDPGGNTEAFF; CDR3nt: TGCGCCAGCAGCTACGACCCCGGGGGCAACACTGAAGCTTTCTTT
d_gene: NA; len: 15; j_gene: TRBJ1-5; v_gene: TRBV10-3; abundance: many; CDR3aa: CAISESQGEVQPQHF; CDR3nt: TGTGCCATCAGTGAGTCGCAGGGCGAGGTTCAGCCCCAGCATTTT
d_gene: TRBD1; len: 15; j_gene: TRBJ2-2; v_gene: TRBV20-1; abundance: many; CDR3aa: CSANTGGPSTGELFF; CDR3nt: TGCAGTGCTAACACAGGGGGCCCCAGCACCGGGGAGCTGTTTTTT
d_gene: TRBD2; len: 16; j_gene: TRBJ2-1; v_gene: TRBV12-3/TRBV12-4; abundance: few; CDR3aa: CASSPGTSYSSAEQFF; CDR3nt: TGTGCCAGCAGTCCCGGGACTAGCTATTCCTCGGCTGAGCAGTTCTTC
d_gene: TRBD2; len: 16; j_gene: TRBJ2-2; v_gene: TRBV6-2/TRBV6-3; abundance: many; CDR3aa: CASRSASGITTGELFF; CDR3nt: TGTGCCAGCAGATCGGCTAGCGGGATTACCACCGGGGAGCTGTTTTTT
d_gene: TRBD2; len: 17; j_gene: TRBJ2-1; v_gene: TRBV28; abundance: many; CDR3aa: CASIGVDEGGSRHEQFF; CDR3nt: TGTGCCAGCATTGGGGTGGACGAGGGAGGGTCCCGGCATGAGCAGTTCTTC
d_gene: NA; len: 13; j_gene: TRBJ2-7; v_gene: TRBV30; abundance: many; CDR3aa: CAWSGTGVYEQYF; CDR3nt: TGTGCCTGGAGTGGGACGGGTGTCTACGAGCAGTACTTC
d_gene: NA; len: 15; j_gene: TRBJ2-1; v_gene: TRBV3-1; abundance: many; CDR3aa: CASTEQGLSYNEQFF; CDR3nt: TGTGCCAGCACCGAACAGGGTTTGTCCTACAATGAGCAGTTCTTC
d_gene: TRBD1; len: 16; j_gene: TRBJ2-5; v_gene: TRBV19; abundance: NA; CDR3aa: CASSRGDRRRQETQYF; CDR3nt: TGTGCCAGTAGTAGGGGGGACAGGCGGAGACAAGAGACCCAGTACTTC
d_gene: NA; len: 16; j_gene: TRBJ2-1; v_gene: TRBV28; abundance: many; CDR3aa: CASSYKGSWGNNEQFF; CDR3nt: TGTGCCAGCAGTTATAAAGGAAGCTGGGGGAACAATGAGCAGTTCTTC
d_gene: NA; len: 14; j_gene: TRBJ2-7; v_gene: TRBV5-4; abundance: NA; CDR3aa: CASSSWQAGNEQYF; CDR3nt: TGTGCCAGCAGCTCGTGGCAGGCGGGGAACGAGCAGTACTTC
d_gene: NA; len: 15; j_gene: TRBJ2-2; v_gene: TRBV9; abundance: NA; CDR3aa: CASSARDINTGELFF; CDR3nt: TGTGCCAGCAGCGCCCGGGACATAAACACCGGGGAGCTGTTTTTT
d_gene: NA; len: 12; j_gene: TRBJ1-1; v_gene: TRBV3-1; abundance: medium-sized; CDR3aa: CASSHRGVGAFF; CDR3nt: TGTGCCAGCAGCCACAGGGGAGTCGGAGCTTTCTTT
d_gene: NA; len: 15; j_gene: TRBJ2-2; v_gene: TRBV18; abundance: many; CDR3aa: CASSPRLDGTGELFF; CDR3nt: TGTGCCAGCTCACCAAGACTAGACGGGACCGGGGAGCTGTTTTTT
d_gene: NA; len: 13; j_gene: TRBJ1-2; v_gene: TRBV28; abundance: many; CDR3aa: CASNPAPLGGYTF; CDR3nt: TGTGCCAGCAATCCGGCCCCGTTGGGTGGCTACACCTTC
d_gene: NA; len: 17; j_gene: TRBJ1-2; v_gene: TRBV3-1; abundance: many; CDR3aa: CASSLDAFTGTNYGYTF; CDR3nt: TGTGCCAGCAGCCTAGATGCCTTTACCGGGACAAATTATGGCTACACCTTC
d_gene: TRBD2; len: 16; j_gene: TRBJ2-1; v_gene: TRBV5-1; abundance: many; CDR3aa: CASSLVASGSTNEQFF; CDR3nt: TGCGCCAGCAGCTTGGTAGCGAGCGGGAGTACTAATGAGCAGTTCTTC
d_gene: NA; len: 14; j_gene: TRBJ2-3; v_gene: TRBV6-2/TRBV6-3; abundance: NA; CDR3aa: CATTNGANTDTQYF; CDR3nt: TGTGCCACCACAAACGGGGCAAACACAGATACGCAGTATTTT
d_gene: NA; len: 16; j_gene: TRBJ1-2; v_gene: TRBV9; abundance: many; CDR3aa: CASSVGFGSFNYGYTF; CDR3nt: TGTGCCAGCAGCGTAGGATTCGGATCCTTCAACTATGGCTACACCTTC
d_gene: NA; len: 14; j_gene: TRBJ1-1; v_gene: TRBV18; abundance: many; CDR3aa: CASSPPGFDTEAFF; CDR3nt: TGTGCCAGCTCACCGCCAGGGTTCGACACTGAAGCTTTCTTT
d_gene: TRBD1; len: 15; j_gene: TRBJ1-5; v_gene: TRBV28; abundance: many; CDR3aa: CASSSTGGIIQPQHF; CDR3nt: TGTGCCAGCAGTTCGACAGGGGGCATAATACAGCCCCAGCATTTT
d_gene: NA; len: 15; j_gene: TRBJ1-2; v_gene: TRBV5-6; abundance: NA; CDR3aa: CASSPSTRFYYGYTF; CDR3nt: TGTGCCAGCAGCCCCTCGACCAGATTCTACTATGGCTACACCTTC
d_gene: NA; len: 11; j_gene: TRBJ1-2; v_gene: TRBV20-1; abundance: many; CDR3aa: CSAGPGEGYTF; CDR3nt: TGCAGTGCAGGCCCAGGCGAAGGCTACACCTTC
d_gene: TRBD1; len: 16; j_gene: TRBJ1-3; v_gene: TRBV25-1; abundance: few; CDR3aa: CASSGQSDTSGNTIYF; CDR3nt: TGTGCCAGCTCGGGACAGAGCGACACCTCTGGAAACACCATATATTTT